This TCR beta chain was found in a study of T cell clones after liver transplantation. General study results and limits: Post-transplant time points were not standardized, so conclusions are preliminary. A larger donor-reactive than third-party decline suggested partial antigen-specific deletion.

The CDR3 is 13 residues long. Looked up from germline, CDR1 is SGHTA and CDR2 is FQGNSA. V shed 5 bases and J 4 bases; nucleotides not matched to a gene: 2. Clones were read by immunoSEQ multiplex PCR, and TCRdb kept only the in-frame ones, dropping some. The sample holds more than 95,000 clones, about nine tenths seen once. On this clone: Its antigen remains unknown.

The rearrangement joins TRBV7-2 to TRBJ1-3; 7 bases map to TRBD1. The sample in question was CD4+ T cells from blood, obtained 12 months after liver transplant. This sequence was found in a human patient who received a liver transplant. Some T cells may be graft donor cells. As DNA, the CDR3 is TGTGCCAGCAGCCAGGGACAGGGAAACACCATATATTTT. Its translation is CASSQGQGNTIYF. Complete variable domain (other parts from reference TRBV7-2 and TRBJ1-3): GAGVSQSPSNKVTEKGKDVELRCDPISGHTALYWYRQSLGQGLEFLIYFQGNSAPDKSGLPSDRFSAERTGGSVSTLTIQRTQQEDSAVYLCASSQGQGNTIYFGEGSWLTVV.